These 4 T cell receptor beta chains came from one sample sequenced in a study of cytomegalovirus exposure and HLA in healthy donors listed by TCRdb under 2017. The library was made by the immunoSEQ multiplex PCR assay. For the multiplex PCR, a mixture combining 60 forward primers for TCR Vbeta segments and 13 reverse primers for TCR Jbeta segments was used. TCRdb retrieved this table from immuneACCESS and kept in-frame rearrangements only. Not all clones are present; in checked studies, unresolved V genes account for under half, and no reason is known for the remainder. The sample table holds approximately 100,000 clones. Of the sample, about 3% falls within the top ten clones. The sample taken for sequencing was PBMCs. The receptors derive from a man aged 35-49 years in good health and CMV-seronegative.

V is TRBV30 and J is TRBJ2-7; D perhaps matches TRBD2 (5 bases). The CDR3 runs to 14 residues. Trimming pared 0 bases from V and 1 base from J, leaving 10 bases between. Germline V gene sequence: CDR1 GTSNPN, CDR2 SVGIG (reference sequence). CDR3 amino acids: CAWSVLDSSYEQYF. CDR3 DNA sequence: TGTGCCTGGAGTGTACTGGACTCTTCCTACGAGCAGTACTTC.

V gene TRBV5-6 combines with J gene TRBJ2-7; 7 nucleotides match TRBD2. CDR1 SGHDT and CDR2 YYEEEE come from the germline V gene. CDR3 length: 15 amino acids. V lost 3 bases, J lost 4 bases, and 10 bases stayed unmatched. CDR3 in amino acids: CASSYGTTRGYEQYF. Here the CDR3 DNA reads TGTGCCAGCAGCTACGGGACTACCCGAGGGTACGAGCAGTACTTC.

This CDR3 reads CASILQGARTDTQYF. DNA for the CDR3: TGTGCCAGCATCCTCCAGGGGGCCCGCACAGATACGCAGTATTTT. This sequence joins TRBV6-1 and TRBJ2-3, with 8 bases aligning to TRBD1. Germline V CDR1 and CDR2: MNHNS, SASEGT. This CDR3 has 15 residues. The ends lost 7 bases at V and 1 base at J; junction bases unmatched: 7.

The chain carries TRBV19 and TRBJ1-5; tentatively, D is TRBD1 (5 bases). The CDR3 sequence is 14 residues long. Trimming cost V 4 bases and J 4 bases, with 11 bases left between them. Germline values: CDR1 LNHDA, CDR2 SQIVND (reference sequence). The CDR3 region is CASSTQTDNQPQHF. CDR3 sequence (DNA): TGTGCCAGTAGTACCCAGACAGATAATCAGCCCCAGCATTTT.